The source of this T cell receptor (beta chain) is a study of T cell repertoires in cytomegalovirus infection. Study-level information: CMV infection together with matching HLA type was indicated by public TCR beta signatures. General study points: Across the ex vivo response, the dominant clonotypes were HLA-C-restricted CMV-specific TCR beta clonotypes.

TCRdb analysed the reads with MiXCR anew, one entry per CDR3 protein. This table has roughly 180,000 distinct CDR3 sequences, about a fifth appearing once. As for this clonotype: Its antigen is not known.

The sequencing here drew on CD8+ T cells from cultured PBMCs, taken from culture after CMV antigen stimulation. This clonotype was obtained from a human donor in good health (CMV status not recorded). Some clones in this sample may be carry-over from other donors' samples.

The CDR3 sequence is CASSPGDRVVYNEQFF. DNA of the CDR3: TGTGCCAGCAGCCCCGGGGACAGGGTGGTCTACAATGAGCAGTTCTTC. The chain carries TRBV5-5 and TRBJ2-1, with 9 bases that match TRBD1. Losses at the gene ends were 4 bases for V and 3 bases for J; bases not matched to a gene: 8. Germline loops: CDR1 SGHKS, CDR2 YYEKEE (reference sequence). The CDR3 consists of 16 residues. Full variable domain (outside the CDR3, taken from reference TRBV5-5 and TRBJ2-1): DAGVTQSPTHLIKTRGQQVTLRCSPISGHKSVSWYQQVLGQGPQFIFQYYEKEERGRGNFPDRFSARQFPNYSSELNVNALLLGDSALYLCASSPGDRVVYNEQFFGPGTRLTVL.